This is a list of T cell receptor beta chains from one sample in a study of cytomegalovirus exposure and HLA in healthy donors. Profiling relied on immunoSEQ multiplex PCR, and the TCRdb table lists in-frame clones only, not all of them. The sample includes roughly 130,000 clones, roughly 77% of them seen just once. Material for sequencing was PBMCs. These receptors came from a woman between 40 and 50 years old in good health and CMV-seropositive. CDR3s include the opening cysteine and the closing phenylalanine or tryptophan. Each record gives: J gene, V gene, clone size, D gene, CDR3 DNA, CDR3 protein. D genes are given only for firm matches. Only some rows state a clone size, as once, few, many or a class for expanded clones.

TRBJ2-6	TRBV6-6	once	NA	TGTGCCAGCAGTTCGGGGGGCTCCGGGGCCAACGTCCTGACTTTC	CASSSGGSGANVLTF
TRBJ2-3	TRBV7-9	NA	NA	TGTGCCAGCAGCTTGGAGACAGATACGCAGTATTTT	CASSLETDTQYF
TRBJ2-7	TRBV7-2	NA	TRBD2	TGTGCCAGCAGCTTAGCGCGTTTCTTTGGCGGACCGGGGGGGGAGCAGTACTTC	CASSLARFFGGPGGEQYF
TRBJ2-3	TRBV15	NA	NA	TGTGCCACCAGCAGACGACTAAGTGGCTCAGATACGCAGTATTTT	CATSRRLSGSDTQYF
TRBJ1-1	TRBV5-4	once	TRBD1	TGTGCCAGCAGCCCCGGGACAGCTAAAATGAACACTGAAGCTTTCTTT	CASSPGTAKMNTEAFF
TRBJ1-1	TRBV6-4	NA	TRBD1	TGTGCCAGCAGTGGTCGGCCGGGACAGGGAATTGGTGAAGCTTTCTTT	CASSGRPGQGIGEAFF
TRBJ1-1	TRBV25-1	once	NA	TGTGCCAGCAGTGAATCGGTGGGCCCGAAGAACACTGAAGCTTTCTTT	CASSESVGPKNTEAFF
TRBJ2-7	TRBV7-2	NA	NA	TGTGCCAGCAGCCTTATCGACAGTCTCTACGAGCAGTACTTC	CASSLIDSLYEQYF
TRBJ2-1	TRBV6-6	NA	TRBD1	TGTGCCAGCACCAAAGGGGGCCTCGCCTACAATGAGCAGTTCTTC	CASTKGGLAYNEQFF
TRBJ2-7	TRBV4-3	NA	TRBD1	TGCGCCAGCAGCCACGACCGGACAGGGCTAAACTACGAGCAGTACTTC	CASSHDRTGLNYEQYF
TRBJ2-1	TRBV28	NA	NA	TGTGCCAGCAGTCTAGACAGAGGGCAGTTCTTC	CASSLDRGQFF
TRBJ2-1	TRBV18	NA	NA	TGTGCCAGCTCACCACCGTGGCGGGATGCGAGCAATGAGCAGTTCTTC	CASSPPWRDASNEQFF
TRBJ1-1	TRBV21-1	NA	NA	TGTGCCAGCAGCATATGCCCACAGGGGCCTAACACTGAAGCTTTCTTT	CASSICPQGPNTEAFF
TRBJ1-1	TRBV2	NA	NA	TGTGCCAGCAAGTTCGAAGGCGGTGAAGCTTTCTTT	CASKFEGGEAFF
TRBJ1-1	TRBV5-1	few	NA	TGCGCCAGCAGCTTGGGAGGGGGGGTAAGCCCTGAAGCTTTCTTT	CASSLGGGVSPEAFF
TRBJ1-3	TRBV12-5	NA	TRBD1	TGTGCTAGTGGGACAGGGGGCGTTCTCGGAAACACCATATATTTT	CASGTGGVLGNTIYF
TRBJ2-7	TRBV5-1	NA	TRBD1	TGCGCCAGCAGCTTGGGGACAGGGATGTCCTACGAGCAGTACTTC	CASSLGTGMSYEQYF
TRBJ1-5	TRBV6-5	once	NA	TGTGCCAGCAGCACCGCGGTATCCCAGCCCCAGCATTTT	CASSTAVSQPQHF
TRBJ1-2	TRBV10-1	NA	NA	TGCGCCAGCAAGGAGGGGATCGACTATGGCTACACCTTC	CASKEGIDYGYTF
TRBJ2-5	TRBV5-6	NA	TRBD2	TGTGCCAGCAGCCTCCCCCCAGGGACTAGCGTTCGGGAGACCCAGTACTTC	CASSLPPGTSVRETQYF
TRBJ2-7	TRBV19	once	TRBD1	TGTGCCAGTGGACAGGGGAGCTCCTACGAGCAGTACTTC	CASGQGSSYEQYF
TRBJ2-3	TRBV18	NA	TRBD1	TGTGCCAGCTCACCAACGAGACAGGGTGAGATAACGCAGTATTTT	CASSPTRQGEITQYF
TRBJ2-7	TRBV4-1	NA	TRBD2	TGCGCCAGCAGCGAACTAGCGAATTACTCAGAGCAGTACTTC	CASSELANYSEQYF
TRBJ2-1	TRBV19	NA	TRBD2	TGTGCCAGTAGTTCACGACTAGCGGGATGGGAGCAGTTCTTC	CASSSRLAGWEQFF
TRBJ2-3	TRBV7-2	NA	NA	TGTGCCAGCAGGTCTGGACGGGGAGAGGGCACAGATACGCAGTATTTT	CASRSGRGEGTDTQYF
TRBJ2-2	TRBV5-4	NA	NA	TGTGCCAGCAGCAGCGAGGGGGTCAACACCGGGGAGCTGTTTTTT	CASSSEGVNTGELFF
TRBJ2-3	TRBV30	NA	NA	TGTGCCGCCGCGGGACTCGTAAACACAGATACGCAGTATTTT	CAAAGLVNTDTQYF
TRBJ2-3	TRBV29-1	once	NA	TGCAGCGTCCCCAATTGGGCCCTTAACACAGATACGCAGTATTTT	CSVPNWALNTDTQYF
TRBJ1-5	TRBV19	NA	TRBD1	TGTGCCAGTAGTATAGAGGGGACAGGGGTTGGTGGCAATCAGCCCCAGCATTTT	CASSIEGTGVGGNQPQHF
TRBJ1-2	TRBV9	NA	TRBD1	TGTGCCAGCAGCGCAGGGGGTCGAGTTTCCTATGGCTACACCTTC	CASSAGGRVSYGYTF
TRBJ2-5	TRBV18	NA	NA	TGTGCCAGCTCACCACGGCACCAAGAGACCCAGTACTTC	CASSPRHQETQYF
TRBJ2-7	TRBV21-1	NA	NA	TGTGCCAGCAGCCCCTCCGGGAGCGGTTCGGTCTACGAGCAGTACTTC	CASSPSGSGSVYEQYF
TRBJ2-1	TRBV19	NA	TRBD1	TGTGCCAGTAGGTACCGGGACAGGGGGCGAAGTGAGCAGTTCTTC	CASRYRDRGRSEQFF
TRBJ2-7	TRBV7-9	once	TRBD2	TGTGCCAGCAGCGCATACCCCGGGACTAGCAACTTCGAGCAGTACTTC	CASSAYPGTSNFEQYF
TRBJ1-2	TRBV2	once	TRBD1	TGTGCCAGCACTGTCGGGACAGGGGTGAGTGGCTACACCTTC	CASTVGTGVSGYTF
TRBJ2-1	TRBV6-5	NA	TRBD1	TGTGCCAGCAGCCTCGACCCGGGACAGGGGCATGAGCAGTTCTTC	CASSLDPGQGHEQFF
TRBJ1-4	TRBV5-6	NA	NA	TGTGCCAGCAGCTTGGACAGCTACTTTGGGAAACTGTTTTTT	CASSLDSYFGKLFF
TRBJ2-7	TRBV5-1	NA	TRBD1	TGCGCCAGCAGCCCCCAGGGGGAGATCTACGAGCAGTACTTC	CASSPQGEIYEQYF
TRBJ1-5	TRBV7-2	once	TRBD1	TGTGCCAGCAGCTCACTAGGGACAGGGAATCAGCCCCAGCATTTT	CASSSLGTGNQPQHF
TRBJ1-2	TRBV28	NA	TRBD1	TGTGCCAGCAGTACCCCCCAGGGGGCGATTTTCGGCTACACCTTC	CASSTPQGAIFGYTF
TRBJ2-1	TRBV28	NA	TRBD2	TGTGCCAGCAGTTTATCTAGCGGGTTTACAAATGAGCAGTTCTTC	CASSLSSGFTNEQFF